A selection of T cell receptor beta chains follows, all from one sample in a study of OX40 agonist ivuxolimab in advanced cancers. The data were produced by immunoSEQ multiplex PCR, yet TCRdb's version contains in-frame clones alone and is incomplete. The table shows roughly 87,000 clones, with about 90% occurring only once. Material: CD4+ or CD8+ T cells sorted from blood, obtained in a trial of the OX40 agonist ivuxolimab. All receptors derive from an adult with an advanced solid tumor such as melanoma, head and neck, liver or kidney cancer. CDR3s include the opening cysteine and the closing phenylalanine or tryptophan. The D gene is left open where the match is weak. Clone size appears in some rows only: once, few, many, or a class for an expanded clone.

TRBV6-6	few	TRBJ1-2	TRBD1	CASMSGQGIAYGYTF	TGTGCCAGCATGTCGGGACAGGGGATTGCCTATGGCTACACCTTC
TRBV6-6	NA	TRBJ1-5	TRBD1	CASSPQGAQPQHF	TGTGCCAGCAGCCCTCAGGGGGCTCAGCCCCAGCATTTT
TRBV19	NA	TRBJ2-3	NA	CASSYLGRGSTDTQYF	TGTGCCAGTAGTTACCTGGGACGAGGAAGCACAGATACGCAGTATTTT
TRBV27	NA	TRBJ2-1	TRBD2	CASSFQTSGTNEQFF	TGTGCCAGCAGTTTTCAGACTAGCGGGACCAATGAGCAGTTCTTC
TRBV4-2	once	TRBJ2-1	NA	CASSLYNEQFF	TGTGCCAGCAGCCTATACAATGAGCAGTTCTTC
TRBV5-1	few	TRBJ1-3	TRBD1	CASSLDGDRAAGNTIYF	TGCGCCAGCAGCCTGGATGGAGACAGGGCAGCTGGAAACACCATATATTTT
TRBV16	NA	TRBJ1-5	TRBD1	CASSPDRGQPQHF	TGTGCCAGCAGCCCCGACAGGGGTCAGCCCCAGCATTTT
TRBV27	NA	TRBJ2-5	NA	CASRARTRIIETQYF	TGTGCCAGCAGGGCCCGGACCCGAATAATAGAGACCCAGTACTTC
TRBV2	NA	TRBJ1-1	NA	CASNGIAGQEAFF	TGTGCCAGCAATGGTATCGCTGGACAAGAAGCTTTCTTT
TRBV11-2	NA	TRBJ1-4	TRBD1	CASSLGPGTGYEKLFF	TGTGCCAGCAGCTTAGGTCCCGGGACAGGGTATGAAAAACTGTTTTTT
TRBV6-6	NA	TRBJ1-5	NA	CASGPPQHF	TGTGCCAGCGGCCCGCCCCAGCATTTT
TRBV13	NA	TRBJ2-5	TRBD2	CASSLQAGGRETQYF	TGTGCCAGCAGCTTACAAGCGGGGGGGCGGGAGACCCAGTACTTC
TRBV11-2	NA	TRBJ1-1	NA	CASSLDINTEAFF	TGTGCCAGCAGCTTGGACATTAACACTGAAGCTTTCTTT
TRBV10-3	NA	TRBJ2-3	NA	CAIRNTDTQYF	TGTGCCATCAGGAACACAGATACGCAGTATTTT
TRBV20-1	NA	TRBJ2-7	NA	CSASDSYEQYF	TGCAGTGCTAGTGACTCCTACGAGCAGTACTTC
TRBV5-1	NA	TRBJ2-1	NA	CASSLADAAQFF	TGCGCCAGCAGCTTGGCAGACGCCGCTCAGTTCTTC
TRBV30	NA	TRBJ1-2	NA	CAWSDRQLLLNYGYTF	TGTGCCTGGAGTGATCGACAGCTCCTCCTAAACTATGGCTACACCTTC
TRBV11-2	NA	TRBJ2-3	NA	CASSFPGRTDTQYF	TGTGCCAGCAGCTTCCCAGGGCGCACAGATACGCAGTATTTT
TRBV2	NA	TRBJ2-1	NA	CASSQQGNEQFF	TGTGCCAGCAGTCAACAGGGTAATGAGCAGTTCTTC
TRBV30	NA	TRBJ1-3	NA	CAWSVITSGNTIYF	TGTGCCTGGAGTGTAATAACCTCTGGAAACACCATATATTTT
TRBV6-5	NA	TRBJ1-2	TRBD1	CASSRGQFGDGYTF	TGTGCCAGCAGTAGGGGACAGTTCGGGGATGGCTACACCTTC
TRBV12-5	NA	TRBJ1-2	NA	CASGLTLNYGYTF	TGTGCTAGTGGTTTAACACTAAACTATGGCTACACCTTC
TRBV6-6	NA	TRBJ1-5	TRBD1	CASRPGTGDQPQHF	TGTGCCAGCAGACCAGGGACAGGGGATCAGCCCCAGCATTTT
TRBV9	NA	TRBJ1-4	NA	CASSVGGNEKLFF	TGTGCCAGCAGCGTAGGGGGTAATGAAAAACTGTTTTTT
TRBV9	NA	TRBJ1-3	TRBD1	CASSSHRGRISGNTIYF	TGTGCCAGCAGCTCACACAGGGGGCGTATTTCTGGAAACACCATATATTTT
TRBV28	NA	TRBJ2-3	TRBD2	CASSLLAGGEVNTDTQYF	TGTGCCAGCAGCTTACTAGCGGGAGGTGAGGTAAACACAGATACGCAGTATTTT
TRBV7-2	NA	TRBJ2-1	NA	CASSRDFLSWGNEQFF	TGTGCCAGCAGCCGGGACTTTTTAAGTTGGGGCAATGAGCAGTTCTTC
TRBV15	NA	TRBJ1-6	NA	CATSREGTHNSPLHF	TGTGCCACCAGCAGGGAGGGGACACATAATTCACCCCTCCACTTT
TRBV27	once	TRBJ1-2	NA	CASSLSPGYGYTF	TGTGCCAGCAGTTTATCCCCGGGGTATGGCTACACCTTC
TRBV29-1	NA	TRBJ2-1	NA	CSAGGGYPSSYNEQFF	TGCAGCGCAGGGGGGGGCTATCCGAGCTCCTACAATGAGCAGTTCTTC
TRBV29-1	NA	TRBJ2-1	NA	CSVVGGLAYNEQFF	TGCAGCGTTGTAGGGGGGCTAGCGTACAATGAGCAGTTCTTC
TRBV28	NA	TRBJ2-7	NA	CASSFRAATYEQYF	TGTGCCAGCAGTTTCCGGGCAGCTACCTACGAGCAGTACTTC
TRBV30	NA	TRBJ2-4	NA	CAWSVREEYRLNIQYF	TGTGCCTGGAGTGTAAGAGAAGAATACAGGTTAAACATTCAGTACTTC
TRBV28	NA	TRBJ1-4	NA	CASSIPPNSATNEKLFF	TGTGCCAGCAGCATTCCCCCTAACAGTGCAACTAATGAAAAACTGTTTTTT
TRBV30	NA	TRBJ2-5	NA	CAWSRGYLKETQYF	TGTGCCTGGAGCCGGGGGTATCTAAAAGAGACCCAGTACTTC
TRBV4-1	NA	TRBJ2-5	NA	CASSQGWGEQETQYF	TGCGCCAGCAGCCAAGGGTGGGGGGAACAAGAGACCCAGTACTTC
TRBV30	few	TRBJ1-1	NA	CAWSFTVNTEAFF	TGTGCCTGGAGTTTCACGGTGAACACTGAAGCTTTCTTT
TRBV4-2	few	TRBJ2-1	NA	CASSLQDRSFYNEQFF	TGTGCCAGCAGCCTCCAGGACCGATCCTTTTACAATGAGCAGTTCTTC
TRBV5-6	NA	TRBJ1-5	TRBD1	CASSHGQDLIQPQHF	TGTGCCAGCAGCCACGGACAGGACCTCATCCAGCCCCAGCATTTT
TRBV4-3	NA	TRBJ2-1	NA	CASSQLRLDSYNEQFF	TGCGCCAGCAGCCAGTTGAGACTAGACTCCTACAATGAGCAGTTCTTC
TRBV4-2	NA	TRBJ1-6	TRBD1	CASSRWTGADSPLHF	TGTGCCAGCAGCCGATGGACAGGCGCCGATTCACCCCTCCACTTT
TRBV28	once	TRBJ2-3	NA	CASSPTRDTQYF	TGTGCCAGCAGCCCGACTAGGGATACGCAGTATTTT
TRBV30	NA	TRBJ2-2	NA	CAWYPWLRDTGELFF	TGTGCCTGGTATCCTTGGCTCAGGGACACCGGGGAGCTGTTTTTT
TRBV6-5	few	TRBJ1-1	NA	CASSYAETNTEAFF	TGTGCCAGCAGTTACGCAGAGACGAACACTGAAGCTTTCTTT
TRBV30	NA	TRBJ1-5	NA	CAWSDGQWNQPQHF	TGTGCCTGGAGTGACGGACAGTGGAATCAGCCCCAGCATTTT
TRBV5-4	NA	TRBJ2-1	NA	CASSLTNEQFF	TGTGCCAGCAGCTTGACGAATGAGCAGTTCTTC
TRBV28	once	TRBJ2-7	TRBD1	CASTSGQLTYEQYF	TGTGCCAGCACCTCGGGACAGCTGACCTACGAGCAGTACTTC
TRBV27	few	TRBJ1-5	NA	CASGNRQPQHF	TGTGCCAGCGGCAACAGGCAGCCCCAGCATTTT
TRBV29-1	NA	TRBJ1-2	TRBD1	CSVEEWGDRVGYTF	TGCAGCGTTGAAGAGTGGGGGGACAGGGTGGGCTACACCTTC
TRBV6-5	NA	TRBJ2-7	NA	CASSAYYEQYF	TGTGCCAGCAGTGCCTACTACGAGCAGTACTTC
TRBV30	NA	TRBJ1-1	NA	CAWSVLWGGTEAFF	TGTGCCTGGAGTGTACTGTGGGGGGGAACTGAAGCTTTCTTT
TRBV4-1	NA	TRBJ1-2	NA	CASSQGFPGSNYGYTF	TGCGCCAGCAGCCAAGGATTCCCCGGGAGTAACTATGGCTACACCTTC